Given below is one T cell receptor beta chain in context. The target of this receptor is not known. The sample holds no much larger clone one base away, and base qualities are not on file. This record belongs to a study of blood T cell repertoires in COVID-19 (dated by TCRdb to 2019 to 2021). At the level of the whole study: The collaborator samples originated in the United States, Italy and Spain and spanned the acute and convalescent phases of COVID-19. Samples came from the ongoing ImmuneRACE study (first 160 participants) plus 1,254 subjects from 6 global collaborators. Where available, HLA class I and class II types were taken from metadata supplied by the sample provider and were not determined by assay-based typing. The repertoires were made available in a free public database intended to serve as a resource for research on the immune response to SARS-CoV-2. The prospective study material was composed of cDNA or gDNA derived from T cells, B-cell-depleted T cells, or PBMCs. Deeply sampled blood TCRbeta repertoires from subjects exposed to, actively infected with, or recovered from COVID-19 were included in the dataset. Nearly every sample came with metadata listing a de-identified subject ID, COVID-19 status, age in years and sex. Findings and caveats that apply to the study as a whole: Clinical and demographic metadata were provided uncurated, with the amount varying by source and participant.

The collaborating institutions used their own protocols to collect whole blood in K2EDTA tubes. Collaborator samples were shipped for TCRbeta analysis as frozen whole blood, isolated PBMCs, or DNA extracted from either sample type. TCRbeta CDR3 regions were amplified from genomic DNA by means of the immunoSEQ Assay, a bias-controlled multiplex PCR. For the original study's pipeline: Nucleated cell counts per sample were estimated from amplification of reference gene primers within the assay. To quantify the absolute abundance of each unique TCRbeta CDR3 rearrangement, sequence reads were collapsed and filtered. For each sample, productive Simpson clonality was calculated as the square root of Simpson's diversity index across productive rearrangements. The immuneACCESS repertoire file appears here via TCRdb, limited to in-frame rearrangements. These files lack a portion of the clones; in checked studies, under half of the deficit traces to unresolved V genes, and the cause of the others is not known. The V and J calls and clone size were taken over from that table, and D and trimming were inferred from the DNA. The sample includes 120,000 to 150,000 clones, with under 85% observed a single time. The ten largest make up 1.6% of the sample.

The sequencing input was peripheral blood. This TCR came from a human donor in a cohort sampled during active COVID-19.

This receptor carries the CDR3 CASSLGAGFYEKLFF. The nucleotides read TGTGCCAGCAGCTTAGGTGCAGGGTTCTATGAAAAACTGTTTTTT. The V gene is TRBV7-8 and the J gene is TRBJ1-4; tentative D gene TRBD1, with 5 bases matching. From the germline V gene, CDR1 is SGHVS and CDR2 is FQNEAQ. The CDR3, cysteine through phenylalanine, is 15 amino acids long. Only the CDR3 region is kept as DNA, spanning 45 bases read in frame from base 1. The junction carries 12 bases between V and J, which are trimmed by 1 base and 6 bases respectively. The variable domain in full, with residues beyond the CDR3 obtained from the reference TRBV7-8 and TRBJ1-4 genes, is GAGVSQSPRYKVAKRGQDVALRCDPISGHVSLFWYQQALGQGPEFLTYFQNEAQLDKSGLPSDRFFAERPEGSVSTLKIQRTQQEDSAVYLCASSLGAGFYEKLFFGSGTQLSVL.